The 29 T cell receptor beta chains below all came from one sample that was sequenced in a study of control samples from healthy donors and cancer patients. The table came from immunoSEQ multiplex PCR; TCRdb's copy has only in-frame clones and leaves some out. Of around 250,000 clones in the sample, about 80% were seen once. The sequenced material came from PBMCs. These receptors were collected from a woman aged 55-70 years with lung cancer.

This rearrangement joins TRBV7-3 to TRBJ2-2; a possible D gene is TRBD2 (7 bases). Trimming removed 2 bases at V and 6 bases at J, with 10 bases between. Per germline, CDR1 SGHTA and CDR2 FQGTGA. CDR3 length: 14 residues. The CDR3 bases are TGTGCCAGCAGCTTAGCCGGGGGGCCCGGGGAGCTGTTTTTT. It encodes CASSLAGGPGELFF.

This clone was counted between two and nine times. The gene calls are TRBV9 and TRBJ1-2; a possible D gene is TRBD1 (6 bases). This CDR3 is built from 14 residues. The germline V gene has CDR1 SGDLS and CDR2 YYNGEE. V lost 0 bases, J lost 8 bases, and 14 bases lay in between. CDR3 loop: CASSVGQDPRGYTF. The CDR3 DNA sequence: TGTGCCAGCAGCGTAGGACAGGACCCTAGGGGCTACACCTTC.

V gene TRBV5-1 combines with J gene TRBJ2-1; 7 positions agree with TRBD1. J lost 3 bases, V lost 5 bases, and 5 bases had no gene match. CDR3 length: 14 amino acids. Germline values: CDR1 SGHRS, CDR2 YFSETQ. The CDR3 DNA sequence: TGCGCCAGCAGAACCGGGACAGACTACAATGAGCAGTTCTTC. The encoded protein is CASRTGTDYNEQFF.

The chain employs TRBV3-1 (or the pseudogene TRBV3-2) and TRBJ2-5; 10 bases match TRBD2. The CDR3 loop spans 13 amino acids. Germline V lookup: CDR1 LGHDT, CDR2 YNNKEL (reference sequence). Unmatched junction bases numbered 0, after V lost 5 bases and J lost 3 bases. CDR3 nucleotide sequence: TGTGCCAGCAGCGGGACTAGCGAAGAGACCCAGTACTTC. Translation gives CASSGTSEETQYF.

This sequence joins TRBV19 and TRBJ1-5; TRBD1 aligns across 7 bases. Unmatched junction bases numbered 22, after V lost 1 base and J lost 7 bases. The germline CDR1 and CDR2 sequences are LNHDA and SQIVND (reference sequence). The length of the CDR3 is 20 residues. The CDR3 region is CASSIGWGRGITRVGQPQHF. The CDR3, as DNA: TGTGCCAGTAGTATAGGGTGGGGCAGGGGGATCACGCGCGTTGGGCAGCCCCAGCATTTT.

The V and J genes are TRBV5-1 and TRBJ1-1; unclear D gene. Trimming took off 0 bases at V and 2 bases at J, with 8 bases between the two ends. CDR3 length: 14 amino acids. Germline loops: CDR1 SGHRS, CDR2 YFSETQ. Here the CDR3 reads CASSLGAANTEAFF. The CDR3 nucleotides are TGCGCCAGCAGCTTGGGTGCGGCCAACACTGAAGCTTTCTTT. Full variable domain (remainder filled in from reference TRBV5-1 and TRBJ1-1): KAGVTQTPRYLIKTRGQQVTLSCSPISGHRSVSWYQQTPGQGLQFLFEYFSETQRNKGNFPGRFSGRQFSNSRSEMNVSTLELGDSALYLCASSLGAANTEAFFGQGTRLTVV.

The V and J genes are TRBV18 and TRBJ1-2; a weak D match, TRBD1 (5 bases). The germline gives CDR1 KGHSH, CDR2 LQKENI. This CDR3 has 13 amino acids. V was shortened by 2 bases and J by 3 bases, with 7 bases between the two germline ends. As DNA, the CDR3 is TGTGCCAGCTCACCAGCCAGGGACTATGGCTACACCTTC. This gives the protein CASSPARDYGYTF.

The count of this clone is one. The chain is built from TRBV6-5 and TRBJ1-1; TRBD1 aligns across 9 bases. Germline assignment: CDR1 MNHEY and CDR2 SVGAGI. Trimming took 7 bases from V and 6 from J; bases not matched to a gene: 6. The CDR3 is 13 amino acids. DNA for the CDR3: TGTGCCAGCACCCGGGACAGGGCGGCTGAAGCTTTCTTT. Residues: CASTRDRAAEAFF.

J is TRBJ1-2 and V is TRBV3-1 (or the pseudogene TRBV3-2); no clear D gene. Trimming stripped 3 bases from V and 2 bases from J, with 13 bases between. This CDR3 region has 15 residues. The germline CDR1 and CDR2 sequences are LGHDT and YNNKEL (reference sequence). The CDR3 coding sequence is TGTGCCAGCAGCCACGAGGGCCAGGTCAACTATGGCTACACCTTC. Encoded protein: CASSHEGQVNYGYTF.

The chain couples TRBV28 to TRBJ2-5; no firm D call. Germline CDR1 MDHEN, CDR2 SYDVKM. Deletions cut 7 bases from V and 1 base from J, with 10 bases between. The CDR3 is 13 residues long. CDR3 loop: CASTTSGQETQYF. CDR3 in DNA: TGTGCCAGCACCACCTCGGGCCAAGAGACCCAGTACTTC.

On this clone: Additional DNA sequences in this sample encode the identical CDR3. The V call is TRBV20-1, the J call TRBJ2-5; TRBD2 is a possible D gene (7 bases). CDR1 and CDR2 from the germline V gene are DFQATT and SNEGSKA (reference sequence). Trimming cost V 6 bases and J 4 bases, with 9 bases left between them. This CDR3 has 11 amino acids. CDR3 in amino acids: CSAGGAETQYF. The CDR3 region has the DNA TGCAGTGCAGGGGGGGCAGAGACCCAGTACTTC.

The chain is built from TRBV7-2 and TRBJ1-5, with 8 positions matching TRBD1. CDR3 length equals 15 residues. Trimming at V came to 8 bases and at J to 4 bases, leaving 10 bases not matched to a gene. The germline V gene has CDR1 SGHTA and CDR2 FQGNSA. Here the CDR3 reads CASGQGVWGNQPQHF. For the CDR3, the DNA is TGTGCCAGCGGACAGGGCGTTTGGGGGAATCAGCCCCAGCATTTT.

This clone was seen at least ten times. This chain joins TRBV15 and TRBJ1-1, with D unclear. Germline CDR1 LNHNV, CDR2 YYDKDF (reference sequence). V lost 1 base and J 1 base, leaving 7 bases between the germline ends. The CDR3 has 14 residues. The CDR3 region has the DNA TGTGCCACCAGCAGAGTTTGGCAGAACACTGAAGCTTTCTTT. This encodes CATSRVWQNTEAFF.

The chain uses TRBV4-1 and TRBJ2-7; TRBD1 matches 8 bases. From germline, CDR1 is MGHRA and CDR2 YSYEKL. J lost 5 bases, V lost 6 bases, and 12 bases had no gene match. CDR3 length equals 15 residues. CDR3 sequence (DNA): TGCGCCAGCAGACGACAGGGGAACATGGGGGACGAGCAGTACTTC. Protein product: CASRRQGNMGDEQYF.

V is TRBV2 and J is TRBJ2-2, with D unresolved. V was pared by 3 bases and J by 1 base, with 12 bases between. This CDR3 is 16 amino acids long. Germline lookup yields CDR1 SNHLY and CDR2 FYNNEI. CDR3 DNA: TGTGCCAGCAGTGAGAACGGTCCCCAGAACACCGGGGAGCTGTTTTTT. This translates into CASSENGPQNTGELFF. Full variable domain (rest looked up from reference TRBV2 and TRBJ2-2): EPEVTQTPSHQVTQMGQEVILRCVPISNHLYFYWYRQILGQKVEFLVSFYNNEISEKSEIFDDQFSVERPDGSNFTLKIRSTKLEDSAMYFCASSENGPQNTGELFFGEGSRLTVL.

The rearrangement links TRBV7-2 to TRBJ2-3, with TRBD2 as a possible D gene (6 bases). The V and J ends lost 3 bases and 2 bases respectively, with 12 bases between them. The germline V gene encodes CDR1 SGHTA and CDR2 FQGNSA. The CDR3 length is 15 residues. CDR3 in DNA: TGTGCCAGCAGCTTGACGGGGGTATCCACAGATACGCAGTATTTT. This encodes CASSLTGVSTDTQYF. The full variable domain, in which reference TRBV7-2 and TRBJ2-3 provide the parts outside the CDR3, is GAGVSQSPSNKVTEKGKDVELRCDPISGHTALYWYRQSLGQGLEFLIYFQGNSAPDKSGLPSDRFSAERTGGSVSTLTIQRTQQEDSAVYLCASSLTGVSTDTQYFGPGTRLTVL.

The V gene is TRBV6-5, the J gene TRBJ1-3; 7 nucleotides agree with TRBD1. The CDR3 is 13 residues long. V dropped 9 bases and J dropped 4; count of bases not matched to a gene: 6. CDR1 and CDR2 (germline): MNHEY, SVGAGI. The CDR3 protein is CASEGAGGNTIYF. The DNA for the CDR3 is TGTGCCAGTGAGGGGGCCGGAGGAAACACCATATATTTT.

V is TRBV6-5 and J is TRBJ2-5, with TRBD1 identical over 7 bases. V lost 6 bases and J lost 7; bases outside the gene matches: 8. CDR1 is MNHEY and CDR2 is SVGAGI in the germline V gene. The CDR3 extends over 13 amino acids. The CDR3 is CASSEGQSVTQYF. CDR3 DNA: TGTGCCAGCAGCGAGGGACAGTCGGTGACCCAGTACTTC.

This clone appeared a single time. V gene TRBV5-1 combines with J gene TRBJ2-5; 12 bases align to TRBD1. Germline CDR1 and CDR2: SGHRS and YFSETQ. The junction had 9 bases not matched to a gene; V was cut back by 7 bases and J by 5 bases. The CDR3 sequence is 15 residues long. CDR3 DNA: TGCGCCAGCGCCTCCGGGACAGGGGGCTCGGAGACCCAGTACTTC. It specifies CASASGTGGSETQYF.

The V gene is TRBV5-6, the J gene TRBJ1-2; a possible D gene is TRBD1 (6 bases). The CDR3 covers 17 residues. V lost 0 bases and J 5 bases, leaving 20 bases between the germline ends. Germline CDR1 and CDR2: SGHDT and YYEEEE. CDR3: CASSLGRRTALSYGYTF. CDR3 nucleotides: TGTGCCAGCAGCTTGGGACGAAGGACAGCGCTTTCGTATGGCTACACCTTC.

The chain combines TRBV6-6 with TRBJ2-2; D ambiguous. This CDR3 comprises 12 residues. Looked up from germline, CDR1 is MNHNY and CDR2 is SVGAGI (reference sequence). Trimming stripped 7 bases from V and 6 bases from J, with 9 bases between. This CDR3 is CASTYFAGELFF. CDR3 nucleotides: TGTGCCAGCACCTATTTCGCCGGGGAGCTGTTTTTT.

The chain joins TRBV3-1 (or the pseudogene TRBV3-2) to TRBJ1-1, with no clear D. The CDR3 runs to 14 residues. Trimming took 3 bases from V and 1 from J, leaving 9 bases between them. Germline V lookup: CDR1 LGHDT, CDR2 YNNKEL (reference sequence). The CDR3 loop reads CASSQLIENTEAFF. Here the CDR3 DNA reads TGTGCCAGCAGCCAGCTGATTGAGAACACTGAAGCTTTCTTT.

The chain combines TRBV27 with TRBJ2-2, with 9 bases fitting TRBD1. J gave up 7 bases and V 6 bases, and 6 bases lay outside the gene matches. The CDR3 has 14 amino acids. Germline assignment: CDR1 MNHEY and CDR2 SMNVEV (reference sequence). This CDR3 reads CASSRTGVGGELFF. CDR3 in DNA: TGTGCCAGCAGCCGGACAGGGGTAGGCGGGGAGCTGTTTTTT.

The V and J genes are TRBV4-2 and TRBJ2-2, with 8 bases identical to TRBD2. The CDR3 consists of 16 residues. Germline trimming cut 0 bases from V and 10 bases from J; bases unmatched to any gene: 10. Looked up from germline, CDR1 is LGHNA and CDR2 is YNFKEQ. CDR3 sequence reads: CASSQEGSGKVEELFF. DNA of the CDR3: TGTGCCAGCAGCCAAGAGGGTAGCGGGAAGGTCGAGGAGCTGTTTTTT.

J is TRBJ2-5 and V is TRBV7-3; TRBD2 matches 9 bases. J gave up 5 bases and V 5 bases, and 9 bases lay outside the gene matches. There are 15 residues in the CDR3. Germline V gives CDR1 SGHTA, CDR2 FQGTGA. DNA of the CDR3: TGTGCCAGCAGCATGACTAGCGGTTCAGGGGAGACCCAGTACTTC. Protein sequence: CASSMTSGSGETQYF.

This sequence joins TRBV7-8 and TRBJ1-1; 9 bases fit TRBD1. V shed 3 bases, J shed 5 bases, and the junction held 10 bases outside the gene matches. Germline V gene data show CDR1 as SGHVS and CDR2 as FQNEAQ. The CDR3 is made up of 16 amino acids. The CDR3 bases are TGTGCCAGCAGCTTGTCATTCGGGACAGGGAGGACTGAAGCTTTCTTT. Translating it yields CASSLSFGTGRTEAFF.

The V call is TRBV5-4, the J call TRBJ2-2, with D possibly TRBD2 on 7 matching bases. CDR1 SGHNT and CDR2 YYREEE come from the germline V gene (reference sequence). Trimming shortened V by 0 bases and J by 4 bases, and 16 bases separated the two germline ends. The CDR3 is made up of 17 amino acids. CDR3 coding DNA: TGTGCCAGCAGCTTGGCCTGGGGGGGACAAACCACCGGGGAGCTGTTTTTT. This encodes CASSLAWGGQTTGELFF.

The chain links TRBV7-3 to TRBJ2-2; 9 bases line up with TRBD2. Germline trimming cut 5 bases from V and 5 bases from J; bases unmatched to any gene: 9. Germline loops: CDR1 SGHTA, CDR2 FQGTGA. The CDR3 has 16 residues. This CDR3 reads CASSPRASGATGELFF. In nucleotides, the CDR3 is TGTGCCAGCAGCCCCAGGGCTAGCGGGGCAACCGGGGAGCTGTTTTTT.

This clone was counted a few times. The chain is built from TRBV7-2 and TRBJ1-5; no clear D gene. The V end was cut by 2 bases, the J end by 6 bases, with 8 bases between. Germline CDR1 and CDR2: SGHTA and FQGNSA. This CDR3 has 13 residues. The CDR3 nucleotides are TGTGCCAGCAGCTTAATCACCGGTCAGCCCCAGCATTTT. The encoded protein is CASSLITGQPQHF.